This TCR beta chain came from a study of blood T cells in healthy people across ages. V was trimmed by 11 bases and J by 4 bases, leaving 17 bases between them. This CDR3 region has 13 residues. Notes on the study in general: The study found more naive CD4+ cells and higher diversity in long-lived than aged donors. Significant beta diversity loss was already apparent by age about 42, declining roughly linearly.

Note on this clonotype: Its antigen is still unknown.

It was with a sample-barcoded 5' primer and a J-beta primer mix that a second PCR of about 6 to 11 cycles was run. TCRdb ran MiXCR on the 5' RACE reads and lists one entry per CDR3 protein. The table includes hundreds of thousands of distinct CDR3 sequences, 24% detected once. These data also formed part of another study, on T cells of mothers and their children. That work contributes: Unrelated mother-child pairs always had slightly, but never significantly, lower normalized overlap than related pairs.

The TCR comes from a boy under 18 in good health. The specimen sequenced was blood. V gene TRBV12-3 or TRBV12-4 combines with J gene TRBJ1-2, with D possibly TRBD1 on 5 matching bases. CDR3 in DNA: TGTGCCGGCACCGAGGGACGGCCCTATGGCTACACCTTC. Residues: CAGTEGRPYGYTF.